This TCR beta chain was retrieved from a study of T and B cells in COVID-19 patients. Blood genomic DNA input for TRB amplification was 250-500 ng. Many counts were recorded for this clonotype. V lost 5 bases to trimming and J lost 7 bases, with 12 bases between them. The CDR3 sequence is 13 residues long. Germline V gene lookup returns CDR1 LNHDA and CDR2 SQIVND (reference sequence). TRB rearrangements were amplified by multiplex PCR with BIOMED2 TRB-A/B primers. Via MiXCR, TCRdb re-called the multiplex PCR reads, giving one row per CDR3 protein. The sample has around 20,000 distinct CDR3 sequences, about 31% seen once; the top ten hold over 2%.

The chain carries TRBV19 and TRBJ1-5; perhaps TRBD1 as D (5 bases). Sequenced material: blood. This clonotype was sampled from a human donor who had recovered from COVID-19. The CDR3 DNA sequence: TGTGCCAGTAGTCGAGGACACCGGCAGCCCCAGCATTTT. Protein sequence: CASSRGHRQPQHF.